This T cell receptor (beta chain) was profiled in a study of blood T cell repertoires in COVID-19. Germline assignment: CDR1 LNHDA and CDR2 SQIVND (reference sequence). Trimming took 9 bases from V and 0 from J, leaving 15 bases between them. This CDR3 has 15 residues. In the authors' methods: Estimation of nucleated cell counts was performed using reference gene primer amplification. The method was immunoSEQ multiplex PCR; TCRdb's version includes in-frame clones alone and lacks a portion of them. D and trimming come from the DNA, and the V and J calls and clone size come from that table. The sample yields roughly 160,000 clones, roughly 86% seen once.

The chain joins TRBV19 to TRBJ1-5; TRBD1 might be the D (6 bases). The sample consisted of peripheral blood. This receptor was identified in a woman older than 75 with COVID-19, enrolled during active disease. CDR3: CASLDGQYSNQPQHF. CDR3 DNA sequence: TGTGCCAGCCTGGACGGACAGTATAGCAATCAGCCCCAGCATTTT. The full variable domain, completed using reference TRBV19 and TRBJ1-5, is DGGITQSPKYLFRKEGQNVTLSCEQNLNHDAMYWYRQDPGQGLRLIYYSQIVNDFQKGDIAEGYSVSREKKESFPLTVTSAQKNPTAFYLCASLDGQYSNQPQHFGDGTRLSIL.